Presented here are 2 T cell receptor beta chains from one specimen sequenced in a study of blood T cell repertoires in COVID-19. Here immunoSEQ multiplex PCR was the method, and the copy in TCRdb shows in-frame clones only, minus some. This table has 200,000 to 300,000 clones, around 86% appearing once. The sequencing input was PBMCs or T cells enriched from blood (not recorded which). The receptors shown here come from a woman aged 18-29 years who had recovered from COVID-19.

The chain has TRBV19 and TRBJ1-6; D gene unclear. This CDR3 region has 17 residues. The V gene lost 5 bases and the J gene lost 8 bases, with 22 bases spanning the gap. The V gene's germline CDR1 is LNHDA and CDR2 SQIVND (reference sequence). The CDR3 is CASSLILEAREDSPLHF. CDR3 bases: TGTGCCAGTAGTTTGATTTTAGAAGCCCGTGAAGATTCACCCCTCCACTTT.

The V and J genes are TRBV7-2 and TRBJ2-2, with a possible D match to TRBD1 (6 bases). V lost 4 bases and J lost 4, with 13 bases in between. The CDR3 is 15 residues long. Germline loops: CDR1 SGHTA, CDR2 FQGNSA. The CDR3 region has the DNA TGTGCCAGCAGCTCGAGACGGACAGCCACCGGGGAGCTGTTTTTT. Translated, it gives CASSSRRTATGELFF.